These 22 T cell receptor beta chains were all obtained from the same sample, sequenced in a study of T cells in Graves' hyperthyroidism and ophthalmopathy. Amplified TCR beta CDR3 regions came from RNA transcripts. Carried out on the TCR CDR3, a first-round RT-PCR used the HTBI primer set. A single record per CDR3 protein comes from TCRdb applying MiXCR to the multiplex PCR reads. The data contain about 420,000 distinct CDR3 sequences, less than 20% of them seen just once; the ten biggest clones take up approximately 7.5%. Sequencing was performed on blood. Source of these receptors: a woman aged 18-30 years with Graves' hyperthyroidism.

This clonotype was observed at least ten times. The V and J genes are TRBV12-3 or TRBV12-4 and TRBJ2-3; D possibly corresponds to TRBD2 (6 bases). Trimming stripped 3 bases from V and 1 base from J, with 11 bases between. This CDR3 is built from 15 residues. The CDR3 region has the DNA TGTGCCAGCAGTTTCCGACTAGAGGGCACAGATACGCAGTATTTT. It codes for CASSFRLEGTDTQYF.

This clonotype was found a few times. The V gene is TRBV7-2, the J gene TRBJ2-1; 10 bases line up with TRBD2. The CDR3 length is 15 residues. Trimming cost V 6 bases and J 5 bases; bases outside gene matches: 7. Per germline, CDR1 SGHTA and CDR2 FQGNSA. The CDR3 protein is CASSEVAGGNNEQFF. CDR3 sequence (DNA): TGTGCCAGCAGTGAGGTAGCGGGGGGAAACAATGAGCAGTTCTTC.

This clonotype was picked up many times. The chain combines TRBV7-9 with TRBJ2-2; TRBD2 might be the D (6 bases). CDR1 and CDR2 (germline): SEHNR, FQNEAQ (reference sequence). This CDR3 region has 16 residues. V lost 5 bases to trimming and J lost 7 bases, with 20 bases between them. CDR3 sequence (DNA): TGTGCCAGCAGCCGCGGAATTAGCGGCGGGAACGGGGAGCTGTTTTTT. This gives the protein CASSRGISGGNGELFF.

This clonotype was observed a few times. This may arise from a read error, as a much more abundant clone is one base away. As DNA, the CDR3 is TGTGCCAGCAGCCCGGACAGGGGGCGCAATCAGCCCCAGCATTTT. It specifies CASSPDRGRNQPQHF. The chain couples TRBV5-5 to TRBJ1-5, with 11 bases matching TRBD1. This CDR3 contains 15 residues. V shed 4 bases, J shed 2 bases, and the junction held 2 bases outside the gene matches. Germline lookup yields CDR1 SGHKS and CDR2 YYEKEE (reference sequence).

This clonotype was found many times. The chain recombines TRBV28 with TRBJ2-7; D might be TRBD2 (5 bases). Per germline, CDR1 MDHEN and CDR2 SYDVKM. V was pared by 2 bases and J by 4 bases, with 6 bases between. This CDR3 is 12 amino acids long. The CDR3 sequence: CASSLLAYEQYF. DNA of the CDR3: TGTGCCAGCAGTTTACTAGCTTACGAGCAGTACTTC.

A word on this clonotype: A much larger clone is a single base away; this may be a read error. The genes are TRBV29-1 and TRBJ2-3; D unclear. The CDR3 loop spans 11 amino acids. Looked up from germline, CDR1 is SQVTM and CDR2 is ANQGSEA. Trimming left V 4 bases short and J 6 bases short, with 8 bases between. The DNA of the CDR3 is TGCAGCGTTGCCTCATGGGATACGCAGTATTTT. Translation gives CSVASWDTQYF.

The V and J genes are TRBV19 and TRBJ1-2; D is possibly TRBD1 (5 bases). This CDR3 is built from 13 residues. Germline V gives CDR1 LNHDA, CDR2 SQIVND (reference sequence). Trimming took off 1 base at V and 4 bases at J, with 7 bases between the two ends. The CDR3 DNA sequence: TGTGCCAGTAGTATAGGTGGGGGCTATGGCTACACCTTC. Amino acid sequence: CASSIGGGYGYTF.

This clonotype has a handful of counts. The chain links TRBV13 to TRBJ1-1; D might be TRBD1 (6 bases). V dropped 2 bases and J dropped 8 bases, with 12 bases sitting between them. The CDR3 totals 13 residues. The germline gives CDR1 PRHDT, CDR2 FYEKMQ (reference sequence). The CDR3 region is CASSLLGQGEAFF. CDR3 coding DNA: TGTGCCAGCAGCTTACTGGGGCAGGGGGAAGCTTTCTTT.

The chain joins TRBV27 to TRBJ1-5; the match to TRBD1 covers 9 bases. J gave up 7 bases and V 8 bases, and 9 bases lay outside the gene matches. Looked up from germline, CDR1 is MNHEY and CDR2 is SMNVEV (reference sequence). This CDR3 contains 14 residues. CDR3 DNA sequence: TGTGCCAGCCGGGACAGGGAAGCTCGGCAGCCCCAGCATTTT. Its translation: CASRDREARQPQHF.

In this sample, this clonotype turned up many times. V gene TRBV7-2 combines with J gene TRBJ2-5, with 7 bases that match TRBD2. The CDR3 is 13 residues long. CDR1 is SGHTA, CDR2 FQGNSA, per germline. V lost 1 base to trimming and J lost 5 bases; unmatched junction nucleotides: 1. The CDR3 region is CASSLEAGETQYF. The CDR3 DNA sequence: TGTGCCAGCAGCTTAGAAGCGGGGGAGACCCAGTACTTC.

This clonotype has a count of ten or more. This rearrangement joins TRBV12-3 or TRBV12-4 to TRBJ1-5; possible D gene TRBD1, 6 bases. The CDR3 covers 17 residues. Between the trimmed V and J ends, which lost 4 bases and 1 base, there was a span of 17 bases. Written as DNA, the CDR3 is TGTGCCAGCAGTTACGTGGGGGGCGCGTTGAGCAATCAGCCCCAGCATTTT. It is translated as CASSYVGGALSNQPQHF.

This clonotype showed up many times. The rearrangement links TRBV7-3 to TRBJ2-4; 9 bases map to TRBD2. CDR1 SGHTA and CDR2 FQGTGA come from the germline V gene. This CDR3 has 15 residues. The J segment lost 7 bases and the V segment lost 2 bases, leaving 6 bases of the junction unmatched. The DNA for the CDR3 is TGTGCCAGCAGCTTAGGGGCGGGGGGGCAGAACATTCAGTACTTC. Encoded protein: CASSLGAGGQNIQYF.

Only a few counts were recorded for this clonotype. This sequence joins TRBV9 and TRBJ1-3; D not resolved. V was cut by 3 bases and J by 4 bases, with 11 bases left in between. Per germline, CDR1 SGDLS and CDR2 YYNGEE. The CDR3 is 14 residues long. As DNA, the CDR3 is TGTGCCAGCAGCGGGATGTTCCAAGGAAACACCATATATTTT. It specifies CASSGMFQGNTIYF.

This clonotype appeared many times. The chain employs TRBV3-1 and TRBJ2-5, with TRBD2 matching 7 bases. V lost 1 base and J lost 5; bases outside the gene matches: 7. This CDR3 contains 15 residues. Germline V gene lookup returns CDR1 LGHDT and CDR2 YNNKEL (reference sequence). The CDR3: CASSQGGGPRETQYF. For the CDR3, the DNA is TGTGCCAGCAGCCAAGGGGGGGGACCCAGGGAGACCCAGTACTTC.

The table lists this clonotype with many counts. The chain uses TRBV20-1 and TRBJ2-1; D not resolved. The CDR3 spans 11 residues. V was cut by 3 bases and J by 8 bases, with 8 bases left in between. Germline lookup yields CDR1 DFQATT and CDR2 SNEGSKA (reference sequence). The CDR3 reads CSARPQDEQFF. The CDR3, as DNA: TGCAGTGCTAGGCCGCAGGATGAGCAGTTCTTC.

The CDR3 sequence is CASSPEASGSGELFF. In nucleotides, the CDR3 is TGTGCCAGCAGCCCCGAGGCTAGCGGGTCCGGGGAGCTGTTTTTT. The chain carries TRBV13 and TRBJ2-2; 8 bases agree with TRBD2. Germline V gives CDR1 PRHDT, CDR2 FYEKMQ (reference sequence). The CDR3 covers 15 residues. Trimming at V came to 5 bases and at J to 6 bases, leaving 8 bases not matched to a gene.

Many counts were recorded for this clonotype. The rearrangement uses TRBV7-9 and TRBJ1-2; TRBD1 agrees at 7 bases. The CDR3 spans 14 residues. J gave up 6 bases and V 2 bases, and 6 bases lay outside the gene matches. Germline V gene lookup returns CDR1 SEHNR and CDR2 FQNEAQ (reference sequence). In DNA, the CDR3 is TGTGCCAGCAGCTTACCCGGACAGGTCCATGGCTACACCTTC. It translates to CASSLPGQVHGYTF.

The table lists this clonotype with many counts. V is TRBV6-6 and J is TRBJ2-5, with TRBD1 matching over 8 bases. This CDR3 region has 16 residues. Trimming took 2 bases from V and 5 from J; bases not matched to a gene: 10. Germline-derived CDR1 and CDR2 are MNHNY and SVGAGI (reference sequence). DNA of the CDR3: TGTGCCAGCAGTTACGACGAGGCAGGGGGCTTGGAGACCCAGTACTTC. It yields the protein CASSYDEAGGLETQYF.

This clonotype was seen many times. The genes are TRBV2 and TRBJ2-3; D remains ambiguous. The CDR3 totals 14 residues. The V end lost 4 bases, the J end lost 2 bases, and 10 bases lay between the germline ends. The germline V gene has CDR1 SNHLY and CDR2 FYNNEI. CDR3 protein: CASSVWRNTDTQYF. The DNA for the CDR3 is TGTGCCAGCAGTGTCTGGCGGAACACAGATACGCAGTATTTT.

This clonotype was recorded at least ten times. The CDR3 DNA follows: TGTGCCAGCAGCCGACACGGACTCCCCCTGGTTGAAAAACTGTTTTTT. It translates to CASSRHGLPLVEKLFF. The chain uses TRBV3-1 and TRBJ1-4; D unresolved. The CDR3 has 16 residues. CDR1 and CDR2 (germline): LGHDT, YNNKEL (reference sequence). The V end lost 4 bases, the J end lost 7 bases, and 19 bases lay between the germline ends.

There are many counts of this clonotype. The chain uses TRBV27 and TRBJ2-3; 9 bases map to TRBD1. With V trimmed by 8 bases and J by 4 bases, 10 bases remained unmatched. This CDR3 comprises 15 residues. The V gene's germline CDR1 is MNHEY and CDR2 SMNVEV (reference sequence). The DNA of the CDR3 is TGTGCCAGCGGCTACAGGGGGCGGGCGGCAGATACGCAGTATTTT. Its protein is CASGYRGRAADTQYF.

This clonotype has at least ten counts. V and J are TRBV6-1 and TRBJ2-7, with no clear D. This CDR3 region has 13 residues. V lost 8 bases to trimming and J lost 1 base, with 12 bases between them. Germline loops: CDR1 MNHNS, CDR2 SASEGT. The CDR3 protein is CASRRVGSYEQYF. The DNA for the CDR3 is TGTGCCAGCCGAAGGGTGGGGTCCTACGAGCAGTACTTC.